The 9 T cell receptor beta chains presented below share a single source sample, sequenced in a study of blood T cells in healthy people across ages. A second about 6 to 12 cycle PCR used barcoded and J-beta primers. From the 5' RACE reads, TCRdb called clonotypes with MiXCR, one entry per CDR3 protein. The sample holds a few hundred thousand distinct CDR3 sequences, approximately 26% seen once. These data also featured in a second study, about T cells of mothers and their children.

Sequenced sample: blood. The receptors were gathered from a boy younger than 10 in good health.

This clonotype occurred many times. The CDR3 region has the DNA TGTGCCAGCAGCTTGAGACTAGCGGGAGGAGAGACCCAGTACTTC. This codes for CASSLRLAGGETQYF. The gene calls are TRBV5-6 and TRBJ2-5; TRBD2 matches 13 bases. Germline CDR1 SGHDT, CDR2 YYEEEE. The CDR3 length is 15 residues. Trimming at V came to 1 base and at J to 4 bases, leaving 1 base not matched to a gene.

This clonotype was observed a few times. The rearrangement links TRBV7-9 to TRBJ2-5; no firm D call. The DNA end lines up better with TRBJ2-1; the J call may be wrong. The CDR3 has 12 residues. Germline V gene lookup returns CDR1 SEHNR and CDR2 FQNEAQ (reference sequence). CDR3 loop: CASSSLANEQFF. The CDR3 nucleotides are TGTGCCAGCAGCTCCTTAGCCAATGAGCAGTTCTTC.

The chain links TRBV2 to TRBJ1-5, with D hard to call. Trimming took 4 bases from V and 2 from J, leaving 12 bases between them. Per the germline V gene, CDR1 is SNHLY and CDR2 is FYNNEI. This CDR3 spans 15 amino acids. CDR3 bases: TGTGCCAGCAGTGGAATGGGTATTGGCAATCAGCCCCAGCATTTT. It translates to CASSGMGIGNQPQHF. The entire variable domain, with the rest obtained from reference TRBV2 and TRBJ1-5, is as follows: EPEVTQTPSHQVTQMGQEVILRCVPISNHLYFYWYRQILGQKVEFLVSFYNNEISEKSEIFDDQFSVERPDGSNFTLKIRSTKLEDSAMYFCASSGMGIGNQPQHFGDGTRLSIL.

This clonotype was seen a handful of times. CDR3 DNA sequence: TGTGCCAGCAGTTACCTATGGGACAATGAAAAACTGTTTTTT. Translating it yields CASSYLWDNEKLFF. The rearrangement uses TRBV6-2 or TRBV6-3 and TRBJ1-4; TRBD1 is a possible D gene (5 bases). Trimming stripped 2 bases from V and 5 bases from J, with 9 bases between. The germline CDR1 and CDR2 sequences are MNHEY and SVGEGT. This CDR3 is 14 amino acids long.

The CDR3 DNA reads as TGTGCCAGCAGTTACTCCGTAGCGGGGACTCCTCGCGAGCAGTACTTC. This encodes CASSYSVAGTPREQYF. The chain recombines TRBV6-5 with TRBJ2-1, with 8 positions matching TRBD2. Judging by the DNA end, TRBJ2-7 fits better; the J call may be wrong. Germline values: CDR1 MNHEY, CDR2 SVGAGI. The CDR3 sequence is 16 residues long.

The V and J genes are TRBV29-1 and TRBJ1-1, with D possibly TRBD1 on 6 matching bases. This CDR3 spans 13 amino acids. The germline V gene encodes CDR1 SQVTM and CDR2 ANQGSEA. With 7 bases removed from V and 1 base from J, the gap between germline ends came to 13 bases. The CDR3 nucleotides are TGCAGCGGGGGCCAGGGGACGAACACTGAAGCTTTCTTT. Translated, it gives CSGGQGTNTEAFF. The variable domain in full, completed from reference TRBV29-1 and TRBJ1-1, reads SAVISQKPSRDICQRGTSLTIQCQVDSQVTMMFWYRQQPGQSLTLIATANQGSEATYESGFVIDKFPISRPNLTFSTLTVSNMSPEDSSIYLCSGGQGTNTEAFFGQGTRLTVV.

This rearrangement joins TRBV18 to TRBJ2-7; TRBD1 agrees at 9 bases. J gave up 3 bases and V 5 bases, and 8 bases lay outside the gene matches. The CDR3 length is 15 residues. In germline, CDR1 is KGHSH, CDR2 LQKENI. Written as DNA, the CDR3 is TGTGCCAGCTCAACATCCGGACAGGGGTACTACGAGCAGTACTTC. The encoded protein is CASSTSGQGYYEQYF. Looking up the rest from reference TRBV18 and TRBJ2-7 gives the full variable domain: NAGVMQNPRHLVRRRGQEARLRCSPMKGHSHVYWYRQLPEEGLKFMVYLQKENIIDESGMPKERFSAEFPKEGPSILRIQQVVRGDSAAYFCASSTSGQGYYEQYFGPGTRLTVT.

As for this clonotype: The germline gene is not matched at one end of the junction; a read error may be the cause. The rearrangement links TRBV4-3 to TRBJ1-2; no firm D call. CDR3 size: 14 residues. Germline loops: CDR1 LGHNA, CDR2 YSLEER. CDR3 sequence reads: CASSQEAFNHGYTF. CDR3 in DNA: TGCGCCAGCAGCCAAGAAGCCTTTAACCATGGCTACACCTTC.

This clonotype was found a few times. The chain employs TRBV7-3 and TRBJ2-5; no firm D call. Trimming cost V 2 bases and J 5 bases, with 9 bases left between them. Per germline, CDR1 SGHTA and CDR2 FQGTGA. The CDR3 is made up of 13 amino acids. The CDR3 DNA is TGTGCCAGCAGCTTAGGGCACAAGGAGACCCAGTACTTC. Encoded protein: CASSLGHKETQYF.